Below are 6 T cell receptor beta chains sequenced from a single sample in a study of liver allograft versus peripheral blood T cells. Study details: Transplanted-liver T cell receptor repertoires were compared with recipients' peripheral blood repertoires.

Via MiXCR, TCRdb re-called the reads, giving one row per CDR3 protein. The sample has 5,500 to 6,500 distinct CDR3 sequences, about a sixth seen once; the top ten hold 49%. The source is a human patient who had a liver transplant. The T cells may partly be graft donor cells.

The CDR3: CAISETGGYEQYF. For the CDR3, the DNA is TGTGCCATCAGTGAGACAGGGGGGTACGAGCAGTACTTC. The J gene is TRBJ2-7, the V gene TRBV10-3; 8 nucleotides align to TRBD1. The germline V gene has CDR1 ENHRY and CDR2 SYGVKD. The CDR3 sequence is 13 residues long. The V segment lost 2 bases and the J segment 4 bases; nucleotides outside the gene matches: 1.

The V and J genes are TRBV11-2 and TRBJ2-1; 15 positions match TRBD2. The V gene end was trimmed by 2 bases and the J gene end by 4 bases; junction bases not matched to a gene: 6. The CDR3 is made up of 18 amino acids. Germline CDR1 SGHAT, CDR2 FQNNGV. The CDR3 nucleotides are TGTGCCAGCAGCTTACTTGGGACTAGCGGGGGGCCATACAATGAGCAGTTCTTC. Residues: CASSLLGTSGGPYNEQFF.

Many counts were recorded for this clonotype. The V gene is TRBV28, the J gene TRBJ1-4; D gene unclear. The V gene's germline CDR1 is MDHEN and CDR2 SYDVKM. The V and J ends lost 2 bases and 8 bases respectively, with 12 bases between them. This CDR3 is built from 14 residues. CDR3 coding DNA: TGTGCCAGCAGTTTAGAGGGAGAGGAAGAAAAACTGTTTTTT. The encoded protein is CASSLEGEEEKLFF.

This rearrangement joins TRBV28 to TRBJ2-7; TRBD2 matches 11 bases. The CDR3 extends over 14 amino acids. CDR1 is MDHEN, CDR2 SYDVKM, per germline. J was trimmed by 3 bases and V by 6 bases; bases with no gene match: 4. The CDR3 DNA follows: TGTGCCAGCAGCCTGCTAGCGGGAGGCTACGAGCAGTACTTC. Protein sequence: CASSLLAGGYEQYF. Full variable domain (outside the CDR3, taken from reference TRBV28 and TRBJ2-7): DVKVTQSSRYLVKRTGEKVFLECVQDMDHENMFWYRQDPGLGLRLIYFSYDVKMKEKGDIPEGYSVSREKKERFSLILESASTNQTSMYLCASSLLAGGYEQYFGPGTRLTVT.

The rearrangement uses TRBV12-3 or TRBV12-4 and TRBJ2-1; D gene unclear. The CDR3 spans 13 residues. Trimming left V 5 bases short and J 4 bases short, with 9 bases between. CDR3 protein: CASSPSEYNEQFF. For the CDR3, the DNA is TGTGCCAGCAGTCCCTCGGAGTACAATGAGCAGTTCTTC.

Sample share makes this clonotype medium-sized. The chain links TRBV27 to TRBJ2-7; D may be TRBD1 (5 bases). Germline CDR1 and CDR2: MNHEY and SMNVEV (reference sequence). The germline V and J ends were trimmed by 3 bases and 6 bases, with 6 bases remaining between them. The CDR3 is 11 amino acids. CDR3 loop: CASSFQGEQYF. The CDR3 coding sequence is TGTGCCAGCAGTTTCCAGGGCGAGCAGTACTTC.